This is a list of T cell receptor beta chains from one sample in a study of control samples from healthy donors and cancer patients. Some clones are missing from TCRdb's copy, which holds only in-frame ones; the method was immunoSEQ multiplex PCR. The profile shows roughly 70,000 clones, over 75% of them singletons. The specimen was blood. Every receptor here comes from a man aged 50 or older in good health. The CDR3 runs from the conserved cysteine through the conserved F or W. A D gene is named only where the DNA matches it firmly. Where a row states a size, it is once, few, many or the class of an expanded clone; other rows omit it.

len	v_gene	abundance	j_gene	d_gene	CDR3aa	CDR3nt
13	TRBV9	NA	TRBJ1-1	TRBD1	CASSVNRGTEAFF	TGTGCCAGCAGCGTAAACAGGGGAACTGAAGCTTTCTTT
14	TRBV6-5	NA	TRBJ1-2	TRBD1	CASLSPQGGDGYTF	TGTGCCAGCCTGAGCCCACAGGGGGGGGATGGCTACACCTTC
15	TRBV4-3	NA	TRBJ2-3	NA	CASSRDHFGTDTQYF	TGCGCCAGCAGCCGAGACCACTTCGGTACAGATACGCAGTATTTT
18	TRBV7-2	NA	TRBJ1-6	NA	CASSLERALTGGNSPLHF	TGTGCCAGCAGCTTAGAACGGGCCCTTACTGGGGGTAATTCACCCCTCCACTTT
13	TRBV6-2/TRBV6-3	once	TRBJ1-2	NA	CASSWGLSYGYTF	TGTGCCAGCAGTTGGGGCCTTTCCTATGGCTACACCTTC
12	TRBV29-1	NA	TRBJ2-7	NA	CSVRRGSYEQYF	TGCAGCGTGCGACGAGGGTCCTACGAGCAGTACTTC
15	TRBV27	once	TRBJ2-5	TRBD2	CASSFRDYHQETQYF	TGTGCCAGCAGTTTCCGGGACTACCACCAGGAGACCCAGTACTTC
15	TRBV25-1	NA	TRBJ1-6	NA	CASNLGGSYNSPLHF	TGTGCCAGCAACCTAGGGGGGTCCTATAATTCACCCCTCCACTTT
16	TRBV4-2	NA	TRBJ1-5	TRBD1	CASSQGRGTEDQPQHF	TGTGCCAGCAGCCAAGGCCGTGGGACAGAGGATCAGCCCCAGCATTTT
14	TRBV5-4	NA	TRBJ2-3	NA	CASSSPAGTDTQYF	TGTGCCAGCAGCTCCCCGGCAGGCACAGATACGCAGTATTTT
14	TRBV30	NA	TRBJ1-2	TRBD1	CAWDPTGEGWGYTF	TGTGCCTGGGATCCTACAGGGGAAGGATGGGGCTACACCTTC
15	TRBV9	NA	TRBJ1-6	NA	CASHRDAGGGSPLHF	TGTGCCAGCCACAGGGACGCCGGGGGAGGATCACCCCTCCACTTT
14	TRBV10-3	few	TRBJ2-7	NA	CATATSDGAYEQYF	TGTGCCACGGCAACCTCGGACGGGGCCTACGAGCAGTACTTC
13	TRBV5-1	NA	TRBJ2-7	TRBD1	CASNTGTGDEQYF	TGCGCCAGCAACACCGGGACAGGGGACGAGCAGTACTTC
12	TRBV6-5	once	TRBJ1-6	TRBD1	CASRDRNSPLHF	TGTGCCAGCCGGGACAGGAATTCACCCCTCCACTTT
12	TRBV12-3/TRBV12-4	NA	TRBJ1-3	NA	CASSFPGNTIYF	TGTGCCAGCAGTTTCCCTGGAAACACCATATATTTT
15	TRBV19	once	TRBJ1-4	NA	CASSIRDLRGEKLFF	TGTGCCAGTAGTATAAGGGACTTACGGGGTGAAAAACTGTTTTTT
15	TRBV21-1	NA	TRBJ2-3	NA	CASSPQDRGSDTQYF	TGTGCCAGCAGCCCCCAGGACAGGGGATCAGATACGCAGTATTTT
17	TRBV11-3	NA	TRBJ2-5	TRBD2	CASSLVGLAGTQGTQYF	TGTGCCAGCAGCTTAGTAGGACTAGCGGGAACTCAAGGAACCCAGTACTTC
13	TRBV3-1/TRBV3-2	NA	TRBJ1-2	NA	CASSQDLHYGYTF	TGTGCCAGCAGCCAAGACCTACACTATGGCTACACCTTC
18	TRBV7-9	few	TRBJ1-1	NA	CASSLGDLSRGRVTEAFF	TGTGCCAGCAGCTTAGGGGACCTTTCTCGGGGGAGGGTAACTGAAGCTTTCTTT
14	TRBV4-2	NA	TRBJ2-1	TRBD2	CASSQDVGLALQFF	TGTGCCAGCAGCCAAGATGTAGGACTAGCGTTGCAGTTCTTC
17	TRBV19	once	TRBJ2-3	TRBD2	CASIAMVGTSGTDTQYF	TGTGCCAGTATAGCCATGGTTGGGACTAGCGGGACAGATACGCAGTATTTT
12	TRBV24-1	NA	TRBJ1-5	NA	CATSTITGPQHF	TGTGCCACCAGCACTATAACAGGGCCCCAGCATTTT
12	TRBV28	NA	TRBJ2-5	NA	CASRYDRETQYF	TGTGCCAGCAGATACGACCGGGAGACCCAGTACTTC
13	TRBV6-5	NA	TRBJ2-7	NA	CASSYTLSYEQYF	TGTGCCAGCAGTTACACCCTGTCCTACGAGCAGTACTTC
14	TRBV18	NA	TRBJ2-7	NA	CASSPPSGLYEQYF	TGTGCCAGCTCACCACCTTCAGGGCTCTACGAGCAGTACTTC
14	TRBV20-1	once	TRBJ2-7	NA	CSASTRVSSYEQYF	TGCAGTGCCAGTACCAGGGTTAGCTCCTACGAGCAGTACTTC
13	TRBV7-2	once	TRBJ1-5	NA	CASSPWGNQPQHF	TGTGCCAGCAGCCCCTGGGGCAATCAGCCCCAGCATTTT
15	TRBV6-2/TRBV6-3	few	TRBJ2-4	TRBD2	CASSEPAGGKNIQYF	TGTGCCAGCAGCGAGCCTGCGGGGGGCAAAAACATTCAGTACTTC
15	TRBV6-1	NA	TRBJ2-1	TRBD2	CASSEAGLAGIEQFF	TGTGCCAGCAGTGAGGCGGGACTAGCGGGGATTGAGCAGTTCTTC
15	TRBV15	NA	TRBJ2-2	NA	CATRGSPRVGGELFF	TGTGCCACCAGGGGTAGCCCGCGTGTGGGCGGGGAGCTGTTTTTT
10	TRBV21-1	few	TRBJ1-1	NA	CGSGNTEAFF	TGTGGATCAGGGAACACTGAAGCTTTCTTT
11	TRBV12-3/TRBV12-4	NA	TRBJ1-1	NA	CASSFGRAAFF	TGTGCCAGCAGTTTTGGTAGGGCGGCTTTCTTT
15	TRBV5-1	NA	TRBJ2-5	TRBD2	CASSSSAPAGETQYF	TGCGCCAGCAGCTCAAGCGCGCCAGCGGGGGAGACCCAGTACTTC
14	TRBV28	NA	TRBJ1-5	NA	CATGDFRVNQPQHF	TGTGCCACTGGGGACTTTAGAGTTAATCAGCCCCAGCATTTT
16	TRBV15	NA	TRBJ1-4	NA	CATRQGALSTNEKLFF	TGTGCCACCAGGCAAGGGGCTCTCTCAACTAATGAAAAACTGTTTTTT
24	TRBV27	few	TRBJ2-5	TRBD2	CASSLYPADSAGSDSGRKGETQYF	TGTGCCAGCAGTTTATACCCCGCTGATTCGGCAGGGTCTGATAGCGGGAGGAAAGGGGAGACCCAGTACTTC
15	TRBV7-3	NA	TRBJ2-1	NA	CASSQTGFKNNEQFF	TGTGCCAGCAGCCAAACAGGGTTTAAAAACAATGAGCAGTTCTTC
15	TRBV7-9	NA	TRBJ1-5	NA	CASSRDFDSNQPQHF	TGTGCCAGCAGCCGGGATTTCGATAGCAATCAGCCCCAGCATTTT
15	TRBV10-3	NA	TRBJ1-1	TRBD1	CAISSRTGINTEAFF	TGTGCCATCAGTTCCAGGACAGGGATCAACACTGAAGCTTTCTTT
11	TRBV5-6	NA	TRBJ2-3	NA	CASSLGDTQYF	TGTGCCAGCAGCTTGGGAGATACGCAGTATTTT
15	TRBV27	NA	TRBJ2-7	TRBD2	CASSFLAGGPGEQYF	TGTGCCAGCAGTTTCTTAGCGGGGGGGCCTGGGGAGCAGTACTTC
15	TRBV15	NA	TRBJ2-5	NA	CATSREQGGGETQYF	TGTGCCACCAGCAGGGAACAGGGAGGAGGTGAGACCCAGTACTTC
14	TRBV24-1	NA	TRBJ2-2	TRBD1	CATKSPGQGGELFF	TGTGCCACCAAAAGCCCGGGACAGGGAGGGGAGCTGTTTTTT
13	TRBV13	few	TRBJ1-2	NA	CASSLGGEDGYTF	TGTGCCAGCAGCTTAGGAGGGGAGGATGGCTACACCTTC
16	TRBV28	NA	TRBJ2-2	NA	CASSSPTGTDTGELFF	TGTGCCAGCAGTTCCCCCACAGGGACGGACACCGGGGAGCTGTTTTTT
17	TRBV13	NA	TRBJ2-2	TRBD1	CASSFTTGGGTTGELFF	TGTGCCAGCAGCTTCACGACAGGGGGAGGGACCACCGGGGAGCTGTTTTTT
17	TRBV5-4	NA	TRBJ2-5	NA	CASSRGFRTGIQETQYF	TGTGCCAGCAGCAGGGGTTTTCGAACAGGGATCCAAGAGACCCAGTACTTC
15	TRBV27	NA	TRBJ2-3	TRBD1	CASTSGRGISDTQYF	TGTGCCAGCACCTCCGGCAGGGGGATTTCAGATACGCAGTATTTT
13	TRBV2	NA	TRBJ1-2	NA	CASRAQQTMGYTF	TGTGCCAGCAGGGCACAGCAGACTATGGGCTACACCTTC